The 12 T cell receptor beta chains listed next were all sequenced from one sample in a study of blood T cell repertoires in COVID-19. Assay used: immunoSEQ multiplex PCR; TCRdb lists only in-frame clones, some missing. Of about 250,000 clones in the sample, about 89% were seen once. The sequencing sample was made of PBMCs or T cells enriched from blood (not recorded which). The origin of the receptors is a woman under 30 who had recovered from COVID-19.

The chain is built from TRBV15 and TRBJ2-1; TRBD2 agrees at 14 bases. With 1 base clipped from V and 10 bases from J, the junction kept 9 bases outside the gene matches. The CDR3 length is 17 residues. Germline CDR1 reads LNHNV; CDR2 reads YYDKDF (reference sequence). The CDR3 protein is CATSRGIGLAGGNEQFF. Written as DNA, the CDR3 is TGTGCCACCAGCAGAGGGATAGGACTAGCGGGAGGTAACGAGCAGTTCTTC.

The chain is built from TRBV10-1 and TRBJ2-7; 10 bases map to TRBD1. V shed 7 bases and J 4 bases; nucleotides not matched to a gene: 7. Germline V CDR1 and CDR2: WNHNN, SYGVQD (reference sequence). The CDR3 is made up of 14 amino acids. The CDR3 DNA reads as TGCGCCAGCACCGAGGGGGACAGGGGTTACGAGCAGTACTTC. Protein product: CASTEGDRGYEQYF.

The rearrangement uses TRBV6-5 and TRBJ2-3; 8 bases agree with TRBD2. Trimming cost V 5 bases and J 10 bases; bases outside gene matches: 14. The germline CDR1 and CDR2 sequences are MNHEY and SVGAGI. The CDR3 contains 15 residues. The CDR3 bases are TGTGCCAGCAGTATAGGGGGACTAGATGTCCCCCCGCAGTATTTT. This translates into CASSIGGLDVPPQYF.

This CDR3 reads CASSPGTGFYEQYF. CDR3 nucleotides: TGTGCCAGCTCACCGGGGACAGGTTTCTACGAGCAGTACTTC. The chain recombines TRBV18 with TRBJ2-7; TRBD1 matches at 8 bases. V lost 3 bases to trimming and J lost 3 bases; unmatched junction nucleotides: 4. Germline V gene lookup returns CDR1 KGHSH and CDR2 LQKENI. CDR3 length: 14 amino acids.

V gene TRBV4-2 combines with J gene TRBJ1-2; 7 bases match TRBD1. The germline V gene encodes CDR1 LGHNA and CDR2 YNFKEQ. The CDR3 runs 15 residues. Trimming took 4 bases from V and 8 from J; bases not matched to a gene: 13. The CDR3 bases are TGTGCCAGCAGCCCTTTAACAGGGGCGTCAGGAGGCTACACCTTC. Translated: CASSPLTGASGGYTF.

CDR3 loop: CASTGGQDYSPLHF. The CDR3 DNA follows: TGTGCCAGCACTGGGGGACAGGACTATTCACCCCTCCACTTT. The rearrangement links TRBV28 to TRBJ1-6; 8 bases agree with TRBD1. The germline CDR1 and CDR2 sequences are MDHEN and SYDVKM. The trim removed 7 bases at V and 8 bases at J, leaving 7 bases unmatched. The CDR3 covers 14 residues.

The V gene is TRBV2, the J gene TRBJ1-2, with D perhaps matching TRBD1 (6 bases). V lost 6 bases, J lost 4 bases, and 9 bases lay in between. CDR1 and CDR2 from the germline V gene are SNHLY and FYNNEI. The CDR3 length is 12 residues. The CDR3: CASRRTVYGYTF. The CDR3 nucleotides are TGTGCCAGCAGGAGGACAGTCTATGGCTACACCTTC.

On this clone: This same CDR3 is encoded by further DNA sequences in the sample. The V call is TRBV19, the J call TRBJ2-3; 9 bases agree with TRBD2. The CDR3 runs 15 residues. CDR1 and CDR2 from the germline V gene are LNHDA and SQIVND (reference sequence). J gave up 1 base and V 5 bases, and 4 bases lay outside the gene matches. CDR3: CASSGLAGGTDTQYF. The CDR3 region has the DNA TGTGCCAGTAGTGGTTTAGCGGGGGGCACAGATACGCAGTATTTT.

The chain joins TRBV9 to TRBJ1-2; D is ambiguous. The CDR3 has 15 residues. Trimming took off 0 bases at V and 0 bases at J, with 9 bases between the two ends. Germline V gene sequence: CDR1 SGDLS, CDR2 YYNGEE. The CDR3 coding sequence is TGTGCCAGCAGCGTAGCCAGCACAGCTAACTATGGCTACACCTTC. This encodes CASSVASTANYGYTF. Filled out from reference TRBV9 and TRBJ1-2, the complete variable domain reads DSGVTQTPKHLITATGQRVTLRCSPRSGDLSVYWYQQSLDQGLQFLIQYYNGEERAKGNILERFSAQQFPDLHSELNLSSLELGDSALYFCASSVASTANYGYTFGSGTRLTVV.

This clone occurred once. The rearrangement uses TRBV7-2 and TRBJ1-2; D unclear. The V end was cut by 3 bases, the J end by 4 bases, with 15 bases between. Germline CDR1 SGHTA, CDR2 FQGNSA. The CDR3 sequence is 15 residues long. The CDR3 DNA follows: TGTGCCAGCAGCTTTCTAACAGCCACCTTCTATGGCTACACCTTC. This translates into CASSFLTATFYGYTF.

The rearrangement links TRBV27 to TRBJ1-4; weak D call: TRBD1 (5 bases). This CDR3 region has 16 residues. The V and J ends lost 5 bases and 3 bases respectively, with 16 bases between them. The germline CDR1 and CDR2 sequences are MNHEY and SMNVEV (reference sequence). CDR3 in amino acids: CASSLGVAVANEKLFF. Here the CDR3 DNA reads TGTGCCAGCAGTCTAGGGGTAGCGGTGGCTAATGAAAAACTGTTTTTT.

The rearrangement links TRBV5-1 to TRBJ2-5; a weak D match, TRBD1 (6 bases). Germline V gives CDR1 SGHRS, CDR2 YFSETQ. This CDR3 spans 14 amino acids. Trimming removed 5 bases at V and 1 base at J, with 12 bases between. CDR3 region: CASSSDSSQETQYF. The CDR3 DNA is TGCGCCAGCAGTTCGGACAGCAGCCAAGAGACCCAGTACTTC.